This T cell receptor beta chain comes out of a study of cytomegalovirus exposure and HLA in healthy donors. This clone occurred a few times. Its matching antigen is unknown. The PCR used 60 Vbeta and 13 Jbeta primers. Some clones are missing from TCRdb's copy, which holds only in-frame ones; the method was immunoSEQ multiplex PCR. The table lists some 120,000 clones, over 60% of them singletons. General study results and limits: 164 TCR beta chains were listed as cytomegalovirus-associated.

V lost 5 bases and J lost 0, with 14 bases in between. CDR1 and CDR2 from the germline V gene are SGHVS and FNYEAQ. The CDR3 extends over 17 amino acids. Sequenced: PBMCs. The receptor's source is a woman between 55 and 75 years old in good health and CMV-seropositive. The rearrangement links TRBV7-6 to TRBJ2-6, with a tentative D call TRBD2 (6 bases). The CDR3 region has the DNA TGTGCCAGCAGCCCCCAGCCGGGGGTCTCTGGGGCCAACGTCCTGACTTTC. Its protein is CASSPQPGVSGANVLTF.